These 31 T cell receptor beta chains were sequenced from one sample in a study of beta chain features in type 1 diabetes. Study-wide findings and caveats: Shortening of TCRB CDR3s, moderate but significant, appeared in all four CD4+ subsets of Type 1 diabetes patients.

Their antigen targets remain unknown. Expressed TCRB transcripts got sequenced, as all isolated RNA was reverse transcribed. TCRdb's copy holds only in-frame clones and misses some; the assay was immunoSEQ multiplex PCR. Among about 230,000 clones listed, 16% were seen once. The sample taken for sequencing was naive CD4+ T cells from blood. Every receptor here comes from a man aged 25 to 40 with type 1 diabetes.

V is TRBV9 and J is TRBJ2-3; 9 positions agree with TRBD2. Germline CDR1 reads SGDLS; CDR2 reads YYNGEE. The CDR3 totals 15 residues. Unmatched junction bases numbered 5, after V lost 3 bases and J lost 3 bases. DNA for the CDR3: TGTGCCAGCAGCGCGGGAGCGGGGGGAACAGATACGCAGTATTTT. This gives the protein CASSAGAGGTDTQYF.

This clone was seen a handful of times. The V call is TRBV30, the J call TRBJ2-3, with 8 positions matching TRBD1. The V gene end was trimmed by 6 bases and the J gene end by 3 bases; junction bases not matched to a gene: 8. The CDR3 consists of 14 residues. CDR1 is GTSNPN, CDR2 SVGIG, per germline (reference sequence). The CDR3 here is CACKGTGETDTQYF. The CDR3 DNA sequence: TGTGCCTGTAAAGGGACAGGCGAGACAGATACGCAGTATTTT. Full variable domain (remainder filled in from reference TRBV30 and TRBJ2-3): SQTIHQWPATLVQPVGSPLSLECTVEGTSNPNLYWYRQAAGRGLQLLFYSVGIGQISSEVPQNLSASRPQDRQFILSSKKLLLSDSGFYLCACKGTGETDTQYFGPGTRLTVL.

V usage is TRBV5-1 and J usage is TRBJ2-1; tentatively, D is TRBD2 (6 bases). Germline loops: CDR1 SGHRS, CDR2 YFSETQ. V lost 4 bases and J lost 4, with 21 bases in between. This CDR3 region has 17 residues. This chain's CDR3 is CASSPSVGRGLYNEQFF. In nucleotides, the CDR3 is TGCGCCAGCAGCCCATCGGTGGGGCGGGGACTGTACAATGAGCAGTTCTTC.

The genes are TRBV7-3 and TRBJ2-7, with TRBD1 matching 9 bases. Germline V gene lookup returns CDR1 SGHTA and CDR2 FQGTGA. The CDR3 consists of 15 residues. V lost 1 base, J lost 3 bases, and 4 bases stayed unmatched. The DNA of the CDR3 is TGTGCCAGCAGCTTAATGGGACAGGGTGACTACGAGCAGTACTTC. Translating it yields CASSLMGQGDYEQYF.

The J gene is TRBJ2-7, the V gene TRBV6-5, with 10 bases aligning to TRBD1. The CDR3 is 16 amino acids. Germline CDR1 and CDR2: MNHEY and SVGAGI. The ends lost 4 bases at V and 3 bases at J; junction bases unmatched: 9. CDR3 sequence reads: CASSFSSTGGLYEQYF. The CDR3 DNA reads as TGTGCCAGCAGTTTTTCTTCGACAGGGGGCCTCTACGAGCAGTACTTC.

This chain connects TRBV7-3 to TRBJ2-3; 7 positions agree with TRBD2. The V segment lost 7 bases and the J segment 0 bases; nucleotides outside the gene matches: 4. Germline V gene data show CDR1 as SGHTA and CDR2 as FQGTGA. The CDR3 length is 14 residues. CDR3 residues: CASTRGGSTDTQYF. The CDR3 DNA reads TGTGCCAGCACTAGGGGAGGGAGCACAGATACGCAGTATTTT. The variable domain in full, completed from reference TRBV7-3 and TRBJ2-3, reads GAGVSQTPSNKVTEKGKYVELRCDPISGHTALYWYRQSLGQGPEFLIYFQGTGAADDSGLPNDRFFAVRPEGSVSTLKIQRTERGDSAVYLCASTRGGSTDTQYFGPGTRLTVL.

This clone was seen more than once but under ten times. This chain joins TRBV4-3 and TRBJ1-5; TRBD1 is a possible D gene (5 bases). The CDR3 is 16 residues long. Per the germline V gene, CDR1 is LGHNA and CDR2 is YSLEER. Trimming took 1 base from V and 7 from J, leaving 17 bases between them. The CDR3 region is CASSQGWPTGGQPQHF. The DNA of the CDR3 is TGCGCCAGCAGCCAAGGTTGGCCGACCGGGGGACAGCCCCAGCATTTT.

This clone was observed a handful of times. V and J are TRBV5-1 and TRBJ2-7; 7 nucleotides match TRBD1. The J segment lost 6 bases and the V segment lost 3 bases, leaving 18 bases of the junction unmatched. From germline, CDR1 is SGHRS and CDR2 YFSETQ. This CDR3 is built from 17 residues. CDR3 coding DNA: TGCGCCAGCAGCTATAATACCCCCGGGACAGCCGCAGGCGAGCAGTACTTC. It encodes CASSYNTPGTAAGEQYF.

This chain connects TRBV28 to TRBJ2-1; D remains ambiguous. CDR3 length: 13 residues. Germline lookup yields CDR1 MDHEN and CDR2 SYDVKM. Deletions cut 5 bases from V and 9 bases from J, with 14 bases between. The CDR3 region has the DNA TGTGCCAGCAGTCCCGCCGACGTTGGTGAGCAGTTCTTC. Its protein product is CASSPADVGEQFF.

This clone has a handful of counts. V gene TRBV20-1 combines with J gene TRBJ1-1, with D unclear. This CDR3 spans 11 amino acids. CDR1 is DFQATT and CDR2 is SNEGSKA in the germline V gene (reference sequence). Trimming pared 6 bases from V and 11 bases from J, leaving 16 bases between. The CDR3 nucleotides are TGCAGTGCGTTCCCTCGAGGGCGCGCTTTCTTT. It yields the protein CSAFPRGRAFF.

This clone was detected only a few times. This chain joins TRBV9 and TRBJ1-1, with D unclear. Trimming shortened V by 4 bases and J by 0 bases, and 10 bases separated the two germline ends. The germline V gene has CDR1 SGDLS and CDR2 YYNGEE. The CDR3 has 14 amino acids. The CDR3 protein is CASSSYLLNTEAFF. Here the CDR3 DNA reads TGTGCCAGCAGCTCCTATCTTCTGAACACTGAAGCTTTCTTT.

A few counts support this clone. The chain uses TRBV4-2 and TRBJ2-5; no clear D. Germline V gives CDR1 LGHNA, CDR2 YNFKEQ. Trimming shortened V by 1 base and J by 7 bases, and 4 bases separated the two germline ends. The CDR3 is 11 residues long. CDR3 residues: CASSQARTQYF. The CDR3 DNA reads as TGTGCCAGCAGCCAAGCTAGGACCCAGTACTTC.

This clone has only a few counts. The rearrangement uses TRBV29-1 and TRBJ2-1, with D perhaps TRBD1 (6 bases). The CDR3 sequence is 14 residues long. The V and J ends lost 4 bases and 4 bases respectively, with 14 bases between them. CDR1 SQVTM and CDR2 ANQGSEA come from the germline V gene. The CDR3 bases are TGCAGCGTTGTTGAGGGACAAGGGTACAATGAGCAGTTCTTC. It translates to CSVVEGQGYNEQFF.

The V gene is TRBV9, the J gene TRBJ2-6; D is perhaps TRBD2 (5 bases). Germline lookup yields CDR1 SGDLS and CDR2 YYNGEE. The length of the CDR3 is 15 residues. Trimming pared 0 bases from V and 2 bases from J, leaving 6 bases between. The CDR3 spells CASSVGGTGANVLTF. CDR3 bases: TGTGCCAGCAGCGTAGGAGGGACTGGGGCCAACGTCCTGACTTTC. Together with reference TRBV9 and TRBJ2-6, the CDR3 gives the full variable domain: DSGVTQTPKHLITATGQRVTLRCSPRSGDLSVYWYQQSLDQGLQFLIQYYNGEERAKGNILERFSAQQFPDLHSELNLSSLELGDSALYFCASSVGGTGANVLTFGAGSRLTVL.

In this sample, this clone turned up a few times. This sequence joins TRBV28 and TRBJ2-3, with D perhaps being TRBD1 or TRBD2 (5 bases each). The ends were cut back, 6 bases at V and 6 bases at J, with 10 bases in the middle. The CDR3 runs 12 residues. Germline-derived CDR1 and CDR2 are MDHEN and SYDVKM. The CDR3 region is CASSGTEDTQYF. CDR3 nucleotide sequence: TGTGCCAGCAGCGGGACCGAGGATACGCAGTATTTT.

The rearrangement links TRBV7-9 to TRBJ2-1; the D is unclear. Trimming cost V 5 bases and J 8 bases, with 7 bases left between them. The germline V gene has CDR1 SEHNR and CDR2 FQNEAQ (reference sequence). This CDR3 is built from 11 residues. DNA of the CDR3: TGTGCCAGCAGCCAATGGGATGAGCAGTTCTTC. Its translation is CASSQWDEQFF.

This clone was observed a handful of times. The chain employs TRBV28 and TRBJ2-1; D not certain. This CDR3 region has 15 residues. Trimming stripped 7 bases from V and 4 bases from J, with 17 bases between. Looked up from germline, CDR1 is MDHEN and CDR2 is SYDVKM. As DNA, the CDR3 is TGTGCCAGCACAAGAGCAGGAAGTTTATACAATGAGCAGTTCTTC. The encoded protein is CASTRAGSLYNEQFF.

This clone was found a few times. The chain joins TRBV25-1 to TRBJ1-4, with D maybe TRBD1 (6 bases). The germline V and J ends were trimmed by 3 bases and 2 bases, with 7 bases remaining between them. Germline CDR1 MGHDK, CDR2 SYGVNS. There are 14 residues in the CDR3. The CDR3 loop is CASSDRGTNEKLFF. DNA of the CDR3: TGTGCCAGCAGTGACAGGGGCACTAATGAAAAACTGTTTTTT.

Only a few counts were recorded for this clone. The rearrangement joins TRBV7-9 to TRBJ2-7, with D possibly matching TRBD2 (5 bases). Germline-derived CDR1 and CDR2 are SEHNR and FQNEAQ (reference sequence). V was pared by 8 bases and J by 3 bases, with 8 bases between. The CDR3 sequence is 11 residues long. In nucleotides, the CDR3 is TGTGCCAGCGCTGAGGGCTACGAGCAGTACTTC. Residues: CASAEGYEQYF.

This clone was picked up a small number of times. The chain carries TRBV7-9 and TRBJ1-2; possibly TRBD1 for D (6 bases). The CDR3 extends over 15 amino acids. The ends were cut back, 1 base at V and 1 base at J, with 10 bases in the middle. The germline CDR1 and CDR2 sequences are SEHNR and FQNEAQ (reference sequence). The CDR3 DNA reads TGTGCCAGCAGCTTAGTGCAGGGGTTTAACTATGGCTACACCTTC. This translates into CASSLVQGFNYGYTF.

In its sample, this clone was seen once. The genes are TRBV11-3 and TRBJ2-3; 13 bases map to TRBD2. Unmatched junction bases numbered 7, after V lost 4 bases and J lost 3 bases. The CDR3 is 17 amino acids. CDR1 SGHNT and CDR2 YENEEA come from the germline V gene. CDR3 bases: TGTGCCAGCAGCTATGATCCGGGACTAGCGGGAACAGATACGCAGTATTTT. Its protein is CASSYDPGLAGTDTQYF.

The chain couples TRBV9 to TRBJ2-7; 9 bases align to TRBD1. The CDR3 runs to 14 residues. Germline V gene data show CDR1 as SGDLS and CDR2 as YYNGEE. The trim removed 0 bases at V and 2 bases at J, leaving 0 bases unmatched. The CDR3 bases are TGTGCCAGCAGCGTAGGGGACAGGGCCTACGAGCAGTACTTC. Translated: CASSVGDRAYEQYF.

This clone was counted between two and nine times. The chain combines TRBV2 with TRBJ2-1; D gene ambiguous. The CDR3 is 15 amino acids. Germline-derived CDR1 and CDR2 are SNHLY and FYNNEI. Trimming stripped 2 bases from V and 0 bases from J, with 8 bases between. CDR3 in amino acids: CASSEMRTSYNEQFF. CDR3 in DNA: TGTGCCAGCAGTGAAATGCGGACCTCCTACAATGAGCAGTTCTTC.

With respect to this clone: This specimen includes other DNA sequences encoding the same CDR3. The chain is built from TRBV5-1 and TRBJ2-7; no reliable D call. The germline V gene encodes CDR1 SGHRS and CDR2 YFSETQ. V gave up 0 bases and J gave up 3 bases, with 4 bases separating them. The CDR3 has 12 residues. DNA of the CDR3: TGCGCCAGCAGCTTGGATTTCTACGAGCAGTACTTC. Translated, it gives CASSLDFYEQYF. The whole variable domain, remainder taken from reference TRBV5-1 and TRBJ2-7, is KAGVTQTPRYLIKTRGQQVTLSCSPISGHRSVSWYQQTPGQGLQFLFEYFSETQRNKGNFPGRFSGRQFSNSRSEMNVSTLELGDSALYLCASSLDFYEQYFGPGTRLTVT.

In this sample, this clone turned up once. The chain joins TRBV15 to TRBJ2-3; D is undetermined. Germline-derived CDR1 and CDR2 are LNHNV and YYDKDF (reference sequence). The V end was cut by 0 bases, the J end by 4 bases, with 5 bases between. CDR3 length: 13 amino acids. The CDR3 nucleotides are TGTGCCACCAGCAGAGACCCGCCAGATACGCAGTATTTT. This sequence encodes CATSRDPPDTQYF. Together with reference TRBV15 and TRBJ2-3, the CDR3 gives the full variable domain: DAMVIQNPRYQVTQFGKPVTLSCSQTLNHNVMYWYQQKSSQAPKLLFHYYDKDFNNEADTPDNFQSRRPNTSFCFLDIRSPGLGDTAMYLCATSRDPPDTQYFGPGTRLTVL.

The sample holds a few counts of this clone. The chain has TRBV9 and TRBJ2-5; D not resolved. Germline V gene data show CDR1 as SGDLS and CDR2 as YYNGEE. With 2 bases removed from V and 7 bases from J, the gap between germline ends came to 15 bases. The CDR3 spans 14 residues. This CDR3 is CASSVDPNIGTQYF. The DNA for the CDR3 is TGTGCCAGCAGCGTCGATCCCAATATCGGGACCCAGTACTTC.

The chain links TRBV29-1 to TRBJ2-1; D is ambiguous. CDR3 size: 12 residues. The V end lost 3 bases, the J end lost 2 bases, and 5 bases lay between the germline ends. Germline loops: CDR1 SQVTM, CDR2 ANQGSEA. The CDR3 coding sequence is TGCAGCGTTGATTGGCCCTACAATGAGCAGTTCTTC. As protein: CSVDWPYNEQFF.

The CDR3 reads CAWSVPRVKNIQYF. CDR3 in DNA: TGTGCCTGGAGTGTACCCAGGGTAAAAAACATTCAGTACTTC. The gene calls are TRBV30 and TRBJ2-4; maybe TRBD1 (5 bases). The CDR3 is 14 residues long. Germline CDR1 and CDR2: GTSNPN and SVGIG (reference sequence). V was trimmed by 0 bases and J by 4 bases, leaving 10 bases between them.

This clone has just a few counts. V gene TRBV14 combines with J gene TRBJ2-3; D remains unclear. The CDR3 sequence is 14 residues long. Germline CDR1 SGHDN, CDR2 FVKESK. Trimming took 4 bases from V and 3 from J, leaving 11 bases between them. The CDR3 spells CASSLAGRTDTQYF. CDR3 bases: TGTGCCAGCAGCCTAGCTGGCCGGACAGATACGCAGTATTTT.

This clone was counted between two and nine times. The chain links TRBV4-1 to TRBJ1-5; D might be TRBD1 (5 bases). V lost 1 base to trimming and J lost 3 bases, with 16 bases between them. Germline V gives CDR1 MGHRA, CDR2 YSYEKL. This CDR3 has 17 residues. In DNA, the CDR3 is TGCGCCAGCAGCCAAGTAACATTCGAGACAGTCAATCAGCCCCAGCATTTT. As protein: CASSQVTFETVNQPQHF.

This clone occurred a few times. The gene calls are TRBV18 and TRBJ2-5; possibly TRBD1 for D (5 bases). Germline values: CDR1 KGHSH, CDR2 LQKENI. The V end was cut by 1 base, the J end by 9 bases, with 6 bases between. This CDR3 is built from 11 residues. CDR3 sequence (DNA): TGTGCCAGCTCACCACAACAGGCCCAGTACTTC. As protein: CASSPQQAQYF.